A single sample gave rise to the 17 T cell receptor beta chains below, sequenced in a study of shared clonotypes between healthy human individuals. Libraries were prepared by immunoSEQ multiplex PCR; TCRdb keeps only in-frame clonotypes and omits some of them. The data contain about 2.4 million clones, 80% to 95% of them singletons. Sequenced: naive CD4+ T cells from PBMCs. Specified subset: CD45RA+ positively selected. All receptors derive from a man between 18 and 29 years old in good health. Some clones in this sample may be carry-over from other donors' samples.

As regards this clone: At the DNA level, this CDR3 is encoded by other sequences in the same sample as well. This chain connects TRBV27 to TRBJ1-2; TRBD1 is a possible D gene (6 bases). CDR1 and CDR2 (germline): MNHEY, SMNVEV (reference sequence). The CDR3 loop spans 13 amino acids. The V gene lost 4 bases and the J gene lost 2 bases, with 8 bases spanning the gap. Written as DNA, the CDR3 is TGTGCCAGCAGTTATAGGGGGAACTATGGCTACACCTTC. Its translation: CASSYRGNYGYTF.

This chain joins TRBV7-2 and TRBJ2-5; 7 bases are shared with TRBD1. Trimming removed 1 base from V and 7 bases from J; junction bases left unmatched: 9. Germline V gene lookup returns CDR1 SGHTA and CDR2 FQGNSA. This CDR3 is built from 15 residues. CDR3 residues: CASSLVSTGARTQYF. CDR3 DNA: TGTGCCAGCAGCTTAGTGTCTACAGGGGCCCGGACCCAGTACTTC.

The J gene is TRBJ1-1, the V gene TRBV20-1; D is undetermined. The CDR3 has 11 residues. CDR1 and CDR2 from the germline V gene are DFQATT and SNEGSKA (reference sequence). Trimming shortened V by 6 bases and J by 2 bases, and 7 bases separated the two germline ends. In DNA form, the CDR3 reads TGCAGTGCGGCAGATAACACTGAAGCTTTCTTT. Amino acid sequence: CSAADNTEAFF.

As for this clone: Other DNA variants within this sample encode the same CDR3. The V call is TRBV2, the J call TRBJ1-2; no definite D call. Germline V gene lookup returns CDR1 SNHLY and CDR2 FYNNEI. This CDR3 region has 14 residues. Trimming stripped 2 bases from V and 2 bases from J, with 9 bases between. Here the CDR3 DNA reads TGTGCCAGCAGTGAATCGGGCAGAAACTATGGCTACACCTTC. It encodes CASSESGRNYGYTF.

V usage is TRBV5-1 and J usage is TRBJ2-1, with 14 bases aligning to TRBD2. The J segment lost 14 bases and the V segment lost 4 bases, leaving 11 bases of the junction unmatched. Germline CDR1 SGHRS, CDR2 YFSETQ. The CDR3 has 15 residues. In nucleotides, the CDR3 is TGCGCCAGCAGCGACGGTCGGACTAGCGGGAGGTCGGAGTTCTTC. Protein: CASSDGRTSGRSEFF.

The V call is TRBV9, the J call TRBJ2-3; 7 bases line up with TRBD2. CDR1 is SGDLS, CDR2 YYNGEE, per germline. Losses at the gene ends were 0 bases for V and 4 bases for J; bases not matched to a gene: 11. The CDR3 extends over 17 amino acids. The CDR3 loop reads CASSVAGGNVGPDTQYF. CDR3 DNA: TGTGCCAGCAGCGTAGCGGGAGGTAACGTCGGGCCAGATACGCAGTATTTT.

In the case of this clone: Distinct nucleotide sequences in the sample also encode this CDR3. The chain employs TRBV5-1 and TRBJ1-1, with D possibly matching TRBD1 (5 bases). Germline V CDR1 and CDR2: SGHRS, YFSETQ. The CDR3 has 16 amino acids. The V end was cut by 0 bases, the J end by 4 bases, with 16 bases between. The DNA of the CDR3 is TGCGCCAGCAGCTTGGTTCAGGGTGCATTAGGCACTGAAGCTTTCTTT. Translation gives CASSLVQGALGTEAFF.

The chain carries TRBV30 and TRBJ1-2, with a possible D match to TRBD1 (5 bases). The length of the CDR3 is 13 residues. The V gene's germline CDR1 is GTSNPN and CDR2 SVGIG (reference sequence). V was trimmed by 3 bases and J by 4 bases, leaving 12 bases between them. CDR3 residues: CAWSFRVSYGYTF. CDR3 DNA: TGTGCCTGGAGCTTCAGGGTTAGCTATGGCTACACCTTC.

CDR3 sequence: CASSSMPGQLSYGYTF. The CDR3 DNA reads TGTGCCAGCAGCTCCATGCCCGGACAGCTGAGCTATGGCTACACCTTC. The chain recombines TRBV7-2 with TRBJ1-2; the D gene is possibly TRBD1 (6 bases). Trimming stripped 4 bases from V and 4 bases from J, with 19 bases between. Germline CDR1 is SGHTA and CDR2 is FQGNSA. The CDR3 sequence is 16 residues long.

The chain is built from TRBV5-1 and TRBJ2-3; weak D call: TRBD1 (6 bases). CDR3 length equals 16 residues. V dropped 4 bases and J dropped 1 base, with 16 bases sitting between them. Looked up from germline, CDR1 is SGHRS and CDR2 is YFSETQ. CDR3: CASSAAHRAGTDTQYF. The CDR3 bases are TGCGCCAGCAGCGCCGCCCACAGGGCCGGCACAGATACGCAGTATTTT.

This sequence joins TRBV11-2 and TRBJ1-2, with a possible D match to TRBD1 (5 bases). The V gene lost 1 base and the J gene lost 6 bases, with 9 bases spanning the gap. The CDR3 has 13 residues. Germline V gene lookup returns CDR1 SGHAT and CDR2 FQNNGV. CDR3 protein: CASSLVRVHGYTF. The CDR3 DNA sequence: TGTGCCAGCAGCTTAGTCAGGGTTCATGGCTACACCTTC. The complete variable domain, with remaining parts taken from reference TRBV11-2 and TRBJ1-2, reads EAGVAQSPRYKIIEKRQSVAFWCNPISGHATLYWYQQILGQGPKLLIQFQNNGVVDDSQLPKDRFSAERLKGVDSTLKIQPAKLEDSAVYLCASSLVRVHGYTFGSGTRLTVV.

For this clone: This sample also contains other DNA sequences that code for the same CDR3. This chain connects TRBV6-1 to TRBJ2-5; D may correspond to TRBD1 or TRBD2 (7 bases each). This CDR3 spans 14 amino acids. Germline assignment: CDR1 MNHNS and CDR2 SASEGT. The V gene lost 4 bases and the J gene lost 5 bases, with 14 bases spanning the gap. The CDR3 DNA is TGTGCCAGCAGTGGTGGGACAGCGGGGGAGACCCAGTACTTC. This gives the protein CASSGGTAGETQYF.

The rearrangement links TRBV11-2 to TRBJ2-7; D is possibly TRBD1 (5 bases). CDR1 is SGHAT, CDR2 FQNNGV, per germline. The CDR3 consists of 17 residues. V was pared by 3 bases and J by 1 base, with 19 bases between. This CDR3 reads CASSFEIPLGPSYEQYF. CDR3 in DNA: TGTGCCAGCAGCTTCGAGATACCTCTGGGGCCTTCCTACGAGCAGTACTTC.

This chain uses TRBV7-2 with TRBJ1-5, with a weak D call TRBD1 (6 bases). The V and J ends lost 1 base and 6 bases respectively, with 13 bases between them. Germline V CDR1 and CDR2: SGHTA, FQGNSA. This CDR3 comprises 15 residues. In nucleotides, the CDR3 is TGTGCCAGCAGCTTAGTACAGGGAGGAGGTCAGCCCCAGCATTTT. This codes for CASSLVQGGGQPQHF. The variable domain in full, with the rest retrieved from reference TRBV7-2 and TRBJ1-5, is GAGVSQSPSNKVTEKGKDVELRCDPISGHTALYWYRQSLGQGLEFLIYFQGNSAPDKSGLPSDRFSAERTGGSVSTLTIQRTQQEDSAVYLCASSLVQGGGQPQHFGDGTRLSIL.

On this clone itself: Other nucleotide sequences in the sample specify the same CDR3. The rearrangement joins TRBV5-1 to TRBJ2-7, with TRBD2 identical over 9 bases. The CDR3 consists of 16 residues. V shed 0 bases and J 3 bases; nucleotides not matched to a gene: 7. The germline gives CDR1 SGHRS, CDR2 YFSETQ. CDR3 coding DNA: TGCGCCAGCAGCTTGGGAGGGTTAGCGGGAGTCTACGAGCAGTACTTC. Its protein is CASSLGGLAGVYEQYF.

A remark on this clone: The same CDR3 can be traced to other DNA sequences in this sample. The chain couples TRBV5-1 to TRBJ2-5; TRBD2 is a possible D gene (5 bases). V was clipped by 0 bases and J by 2 bases, with 5 bases between them. Germline V gene lookup returns CDR1 SGHRS and CDR2 YFSETQ. The CDR3 contains 13 residues. CDR3 in amino acids: CASSLGGQETQYF. The DNA for the CDR3 is TGCGCCAGCAGCTTGGGCGGGCAAGAGACCCAGTACTTC.

The chain couples TRBV5-8 to TRBJ1-5, with TRBD1 identical over 11 bases. Per the germline V gene, CDR1 is SGHTS and CDR2 is YDEGEE. The CDR3 covers 15 residues. Losses at the gene ends were 6 bases for V and 6 bases for J; bases not matched to a gene: 8. DNA of the CDR3: TGTGCCAGCAACGTGGACAGGGGGCAGATTCAGCCCCAGCATTTT. This translates into CASNVDRGQIQPQHF.